This entry describes one T cell receptor (beta chain). Its specificity is unknown. Amplified regions were TCR beta CDR3 sequences from RNA transcripts. TCR CDR3 underwent first-round RT-PCR with the HTBI primer set. MiXCR, applied by TCRdb to the multiplex PCR reads, yields one record per CDR3 protein. The sample carries roughly 740,000 distinct CDR3 sequences, 16% recorded once. The data originate from a study of T cells in Graves' hyperthyroidism and ophthalmopathy. Study findings and constraints: The majority of expanded thyroid clonotypes above 0.001 also appeared in blood.

For Graves' hyperthyroidism to be stable, ophthalmopathy could not progress within 18 months. CDR3 length: 18 residues. The V gene end was trimmed by 3 bases and the J gene end by 6 bases; junction bases not matched to a gene: 11. The TCR comes from a man younger than 35 with Graves' hyperthyroidism. The chain joins TRBV12-3 or TRBV12-4 to TRBJ2-2; 12 nucleotides line up with TRBD2. The specimen was blood. This chain's CDR3 is CASSFGLAGRTRAGELFF. CDR3 DNA sequence: TGTGCCAGCAGTTTCGGACTAGCGGGACGTACCCGGGCCGGGGAGCTGTTTTTT.